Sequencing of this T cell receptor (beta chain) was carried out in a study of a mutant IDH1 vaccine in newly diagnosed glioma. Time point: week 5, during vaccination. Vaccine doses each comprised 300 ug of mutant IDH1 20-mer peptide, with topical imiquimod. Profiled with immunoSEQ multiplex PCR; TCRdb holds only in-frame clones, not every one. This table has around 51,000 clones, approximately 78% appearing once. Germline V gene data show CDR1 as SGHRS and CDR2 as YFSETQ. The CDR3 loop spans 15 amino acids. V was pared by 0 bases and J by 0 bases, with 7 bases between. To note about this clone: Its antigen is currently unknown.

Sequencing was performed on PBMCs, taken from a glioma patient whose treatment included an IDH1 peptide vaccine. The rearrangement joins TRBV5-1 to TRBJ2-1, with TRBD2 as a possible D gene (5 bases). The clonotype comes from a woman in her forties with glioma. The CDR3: CASSLVGSSYNEQFF. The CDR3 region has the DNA TGCGCCAGCAGCTTGGTTGGGAGCTCCTACAATGAGCAGTTCTTC. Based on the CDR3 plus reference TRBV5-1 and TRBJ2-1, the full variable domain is KAGVTQTPRYLIKTRGQQVTLSCSPISGHRSVSWYQQTPGQGLQFLFEYFSETQRNKGNFPGRFSGRQFSNSRSEMNVSTLELGDSALYLCASSLVGSSYNEQFFGPGTRLTVL.